This TCR beta chain appears in the sequencing data of a study of blood T cell repertoires in COVID-19. Across the whole study: Sites in the United States, Italy and Spain provided acute and convalescent COVID-19 samples.

Donors were grouped by their self-reported clinical history. The CDR3 is 11 amino acids. Trimming cost V 3 bases and J 8 bases, with 5 bases left between them. Germline loops: CDR1 SGHTA, CDR2 FQGNSA. Sequencing was performed with immunoSEQ multiplex PCR; in TCRdb, only in-frame clones are kept and a portion is missing. The table has about 140,000 clones, approximately 88% seen once. The chain is built from TRBV7-2 and TRBJ2-1; D ambiguous. This receptor was taken from a middle-aged man with acute COVID-19. What was sequenced was PBMCs or T cells enriched from blood (not recorded which). The CDR3 protein is CASSLEYEQFF. DNA of the CDR3: TGTGCCAGCAGCTTGGAGTATGAGCAGTTCTTC. The full variable domain, with the rest looked up from reference TRBV7-2 and TRBJ2-1, is GAGVSQSPSNKVTEKGKDVELRCDPISGHTALYWYRQSLGQGLEFLIYFQGNSAPDKSGLPSDRFSAERTGGSVSTLTIQRTQQEDSAVYLCASSLEYEQFFGPGTRLTVL.